This passage covers 24 T cell receptor beta chains from one sample sequenced in a study of CD8+CD57+ T cells in acquired aplastic anemia. TCR beta VDJ and CDR3 profiles were obtained from a genomic DNA template. Via MiXCR, TCRdb re-called the reads, giving one row per CDR3 protein. Counted here are 35,000 to 45,000 distinct CDR3 sequences, 68% occurring once; the ten biggest clones make up under 25%. Sequenced: sorted CD4+, CD8+, or CD8+CD57+ T cells (not recorded which) from PBMCs. These receptors originate from a human donor in good health, serving as a control.

This clonotype was detected a few times. This chain connects TRBV9 to TRBJ1-1; no reliable D call. The CDR3 extends over 17 amino acids. Germline lookup yields CDR1 SGDLS and CDR2 YYNGEE. Trimming removed 0 bases from V and 0 bases from J, with 15 bases in between. In DNA, the CDR3 is TGTGCCAGCAGCGTAGAGGACTACCCGATCCTGAACACTGAAGCTTTCTTT. It codes for CASSVEDYPILNTEAFF.

In this sample, this clonotype turned up once. V gene TRBV6-5 combines with J gene TRBJ2-3, with 9 bases matching TRBD1. Trimming at V came to 6 bases and at J to 1 base, leaving 5 bases not matched to a gene. This CDR3 is 15 amino acids long. CDR1 and CDR2 from the germline V gene are MNHEY and SVGAGI. The CDR3, as DNA: TGTGCCAGCAGCTTTCGACAGGGGGGCACAGATACGCAGTATTTT. Its protein is CASSFRQGGTDTQYF.

This clonotype was observed a few times. The chain links TRBV29-1 to TRBJ2-7; 10 bases are shared with TRBD1. This CDR3 is built from 14 residues. In germline, CDR1 is SQVTM, CDR2 ANQGSEA. With V trimmed by 6 bases and J by 5 bases, 10 bases remained unmatched. CDR3: CSVQTGTGDHEQYF. DNA for the CDR3: TGCAGCGTCCAGACCGGGACAGGGGACCACGAGCAGTACTTC.

The sample holds one count of this clonotype. The rearrangement links TRBV7-2 to TRBJ1-2, with 8 positions matching TRBD1. From germline, CDR1 is SGHTA and CDR2 FQGNSA. This CDR3 has 15 residues. The ends lost 5 bases at V and 2 bases at J; junction bases unmatched: 7. DNA for the CDR3: TGTGCCAGCAGCAACCACAGGGGGACGAACTATGGCTACACCTTC. Residues: CASSNHRGTNYGYTF.

Note on this clonotype: At one end the junction does not follow the germline gene, possibly because of a read error. CDR3: CTSSEQGGGFTDTQYF. The CDR3, as DNA: TGTACCAGCAGCGAGCAGGGGGGGGGTTTCACAGATACGCAGTACTTT. The genes are TRBV9 and TRBJ2-3, with D perhaps matching TRBD1 or TRBD2 (7 bases each). CDR1 is SGDLS and CDR2 is YYNGEE in the germline V gene. The CDR3 is made up of 16 amino acids.

This chain links TRBV29-1 with TRBJ2-2, with 9 bases identical to TRBD1. The CDR3 runs 17 residues. Germline CDR1 and CDR2: SQVTM and ANQGSEA. J lost 6 bases, V lost 6 bases, and 17 bases had no gene match. In DNA form, the CDR3 reads TGCAGCGTGTACGGGACAGGGTTTGTGAAGTCGGCCGGGGAGCTGTTTTTT. Its translation is CSVYGTGFVKSAGELFF.

The J gene is TRBJ1-2, the V gene TRBV6-2 or TRBV6-3, with 9 bases identical to TRBD1. This CDR3 is 16 amino acids long. CDR1 is MNHEY, CDR2 SVGEGT, per germline. Trimming cost V 4 bases and J 3 bases; bases outside gene matches: 9. The DNA for the CDR3 is TGTGCCAGCAGTTCGAACCCGGGACAGGGATACTATGGCTACACCTTC. This sequence encodes CASSSNPGQGYYGYTF.

This clonotype was observed at least ten times. The chain recombines TRBV12-3 or TRBV12-4 with TRBJ2-3, with D perhaps TRBD1 (6 bases). The V gene lost 3 bases and the J gene lost 1 base, with 20 bases spanning the gap. The CDR3 length is 18 residues. This CDR3 is CASSLGPGNRDRTDTQYF. CDR3 coding DNA: TGTGCCAGCAGTTTGGGCCCGGGGAACAGGGACCGCACAGATACGCAGTATTTT.

This clonotype has a count of ten or more. The chain couples TRBV9 to TRBJ2-1, with TRBD2 identical over 10 bases. Germline assignment: CDR1 SGDLS and CDR2 YYNGEE. The CDR3 is made up of 16 amino acids. Trimming took 0 bases from V and 5 from J; bases not matched to a gene: 5. The CDR3 loop reads CASSVDGSGGDNEQFF. For the CDR3, the DNA is TGTGCCAGCAGCGTAGATGGGAGCGGGGGGGACAATGAGCAGTTCTTC.

A few counts support this clonotype. This chain uses TRBV29-1 with TRBJ2-3; 10 nucleotides align to TRBD2. The V and J ends lost 6 bases and 3 bases, in that order; junction bases with no gene match: 3. Germline V gene sequence: CDR1 SQVTM, CDR2 ANQGSEA. The CDR3 runs to 13 residues. For the CDR3, the DNA is TGCAGCGTCCCGACTAGCGGGACAGATACGCAGTATTTT. This sequence encodes CSVPTSGTDTQYF.

This clonotype was found a few times. The genes are TRBV7-3 and TRBJ2-1; 10 bases fit TRBD2. The CDR3 is made up of 16 amino acids. Germline assignment: CDR1 SGHTA and CDR2 FQGTGA. Trimming took 4 bases from V and 8 from J; bases not matched to a gene: 11. The CDR3 DNA reads as TGTGCCAGCAGCTCATCCTTTGGGACTAGCGACCATGAGCAGTTCTTC. Its protein is CASSSSFGTSDHEQFF.

This rearrangement joins TRBV30 to TRBJ1-6; D is uncertain. V was trimmed by 0 bases and J by 10 bases, leaving 7 bases between them. CDR1 GTSNPN and CDR2 SVGIG come from the germline V gene (reference sequence). The CDR3 runs 12 residues. CDR3 in amino acids: CAWSVVESPLHF. In nucleotides, the CDR3 is TGTGCCTGGAGTGTTGTGGAATCACCCCTCCACTTT.

This clonotype was observed a single time. V usage is TRBV19 and J usage is TRBJ1-6; D ambiguous. The CDR3 loop spans 12 amino acids. Trimming left V 5 bases short and J 10 bases short, with 9 bases between. CDR1 and CDR2 from the germline V gene are LNHDA and SQIVND (reference sequence). The CDR3 sequence is CASSQLQSPLHF. CDR3 nucleotides: TGTGCCAGTAGTCAGCTTCAATCACCCCTCCACTTT.

The V call is TRBV24-1, the J call TRBJ1-1; TRBD1 is a possible D gene (6 bases). Germline-derived CDR1 and CDR2 are KGHDR and SFDVKD. V lost 7 bases, J lost 1 base, and 9 bases lay in between. The CDR3 has 13 residues. DNA of the CDR3: TGTGCCACCAGGACAGGAACGAACACTGAAGCTTTCTTT. Translated: CATRTGTNTEAFF.

The J gene is TRBJ2-7, the V gene TRBV7-2; D may be TRBD1 (5 bases). With 8 bases removed from V and 4 bases from J, the gap between germline ends came to 12 bases. This CDR3 region has 12 residues. CDR1 is SGHTA and CDR2 is FQGNSA in the germline V gene. CDR3 in amino acids: CASSQAHYEQYF. DNA of the CDR3: TGTGCCAGCTCACAGGCTCATTACGAGCAGTACTTC.

The rearrangement uses TRBV2 and TRBJ2-5; 9 nucleotides match TRBD1. CDR3 length equals 15 residues. V was clipped by 5 bases and J by 4 bases; unmatched bases: 8. Germline CDR1 is SNHLY and CDR2 is FYNNEI. The CDR3 DNA is TGTGCCAGCAGTTCTGCCGGACAGGGGAGAGAGACCCAGTACTTC. It codes for CASSSAGQGRETQYF.

The V and J genes are TRBV7-6 and TRBJ1-1, with 9 bases lining up with TRBD1. Germline loops: CDR1 SGHVS, CDR2 FNYEAQ. The CDR3 is made up of 14 amino acids. Trimming took 3 bases from V and 5 from J; bases not matched to a gene: 4. CDR3 loop: CASSLGTGRTEAFF. For the CDR3, the DNA is TGTGCCAGCAGCTTGGGGACAGGGAGGACTGAAGCTTTCTTT. Together with reference TRBV7-6 and TRBJ1-1, the CDR3 gives the full variable domain: GAGVSQSPRYKVTKRGQDVALRCDPISGHVSLYWYRQALGQGPEFLTYFNYEAQQDKSGLPNDRFSAERPEGSISTLTIQRTEQRDSAMYRCASSLGTGRTEAFFGQGTRLTVV.

Notes on this clonotype: It is likely a read error, because the conserved phenylalanine at the end of the CDR3 is missing. The DNA is omitted, as the CDR3 cannot be located on it reliably, and the CDR3 follows TCRdb's listing. The gene calls are TRBV20-1 and TRBJ2-1; no check of the table's D call, TRBD1, against the DNA was made. Looked up from germline, CDR1 is DFQATT and CDR2 is SNEGSKA (reference sequence). The length of the CDR3 is 8 amino acids, counting both ends. The CDR3 loop is CSRPRFGQ.

The J gene is TRBJ2-1, the V gene TRBV6-5; the D is unclear. The CDR3 sequence is 13 residues long. V was cut by 4 bases and J by 5 bases, with 9 bases left in between. The germline gives CDR1 MNHEY, CDR2 SVGAGI. The CDR3 loop reads CASSFNADNEQFF. CDR3 nucleotides: TGTGCCAGCAGTTTCAATGCTGACAATGAGCAGTTCTTC.

V is TRBV12-3 or TRBV12-4 and J is TRBJ2-7; TRBD2 might be the D (5 bases). V lost 6 bases to trimming and J lost 4 bases, with 16 bases between them. This CDR3 is 14 amino acids long. For the CDR3, the DNA is TGTGCCAGCAGCCGAGGGCCCGACCGGTACGAGCAGTACTTC. Amino acid sequence: CASSRGPDRYEQYF.

There are many counts of this clonotype. This chain joins TRBV5-1 and TRBJ2-1; TRBD2 matches at 14 bases. The CDR3 has 17 amino acids. Germline values: CDR1 SGHRS, CDR2 YFSETQ. The junction had 1 base not matched to a gene; V was cut back by 2 bases and J by 0 bases. The CDR3 DNA reads TGCGCCAGCAGCTTTGGACTAGCGGGGGGCTCCTACAATGAGCAGTTCTTC. It translates to CASSFGLAGGSYNEQFF. Together with reference TRBV5-1 and TRBJ2-1, the CDR3 gives the full variable domain: KAGVTQTPRYLIKTRGQQVTLSCSPISGHRSVSWYQQTPGQGLQFLFEYFSETQRNKGNFPGRFSGRQFSNSRSEMNVSTLELGDSALYLCASSFGLAGGSYNEQFFGPGTRLTVL.

J is TRBJ2-1 and V is TRBV10-2, with D possibly TRBD2 on 6 matching bases. In germline, CDR1 is WSHSY, CDR2 SAAADI. Trimming left V 8 bases short and J 7 bases short, with 15 bases between. This CDR3 is 13 amino acids long. Here the CDR3 DNA reads TGCGCCAGCGGGGGAAGACTAGGGAATGAGCAGTTCTTC. Translated, it gives CASGGRLGNEQFF.

V gene TRBV3-1 combines with J gene TRBJ1-2; 9 bases map to TRBD1. Germline CDR1 LGHDT, CDR2 YNNKEL (reference sequence). The CDR3 length is 14 residues. Trimming removed 5 bases from V and 6 bases from J; junction bases left unmatched: 7. The CDR3 sequence: CASSSSGTGHGYTF. CDR3 nucleotides: TGTGCCAGCAGCTCATCCGGGACAGGGCATGGCTACACCTTC.

The rearrangement links TRBV14 to TRBJ2-3; D gene uncertain. The CDR3 consists of 12 residues. Germline CDR1 and CDR2: SGHDN and FVKESK. Trimming took off 5 bases at V and 7 bases at J, with 10 bases between the two ends. CDR3 coding DNA: TGTGCCAGCAGCTCACAGCGAAATACGCAGTATTTT. Translation gives CASSSQRNTQYF.